A selection of T cell receptor beta chains follows, all from one sample in a study of OX40 agonist ivuxolimab in advanced cancers. Only in-frame clones appear in the TCRdb table, and some are missing; sequencing was by immunoSEQ multiplex PCR. The sample has about 49,000 clones, 79% seen once. Sequences were derived from CD4+ or CD8+ T cells sorted from blood, sampled in a trial of the OX40 agonist ivuxolimab. The receptors originated from an adult with an advanced solid tumor such as melanoma, head and neck, liver or kidney cancer. Each CDR3 is given with its conserved first and last residue. A D gene is named only where the DNA matches it firmly. A row's size may be missing; if present it is once, few, many or a size class.

abundance: .
d_gene: .
j_gene: TRBJ2-2
v_gene: TRBV29-1
CDR3nt: TGCAGCGCCCAGGGTTCTGACACCGGGGAGCTGTTTTTT
CDR3aa: CSAQGSDTGELFF

abundance: .
d_gene: .
j_gene: TRBJ2-7
v_gene: TRBV18
CDR3nt: TGTGCCAGCTCACCGCAGGGTGCCTCCTACGAGCAGTACTTC
CDR3aa: CASSPQGASYEQYF

abundance: .
d_gene: .
j_gene: TRBJ1-6
v_gene: TRBV6-5
CDR3nt: TGTGCCAGCAGTTACTTTCAGGGCTATAATTCACCCCTCCACTTT
CDR3aa: CASSYFQGYNSPLHF

abundance: .
d_gene: TRBD1
j_gene: TRBJ2-7
v_gene: TRBV18
CDR3nt: TGTGCCAGCTCACCACGGCCAGGGGGACCTCTTGCCTCCTACGAGCAGTACTTC
CDR3aa: CASSPRPGGPLASYEQYF

abundance: .
d_gene: TRBD1
j_gene: TRBJ1-2
v_gene: TRBV4-2
CDR3nt: TGTGCCAGCAGCCAAGTTTTTAGAGGACAGGGCTTAAGGGAGGGCTACACCTTC
CDR3aa: CASSQVFRGQGLREGYTF

abundance: .
d_gene: TRBD1
j_gene: TRBJ2-7
v_gene: TRBV7-2
CDR3nt: TGTGCCAGCAGCTTATCTACGACAGGGGGGTATCTTTACGAGCAGTACTTC
CDR3aa: CASSLSTTGGYLYEQYF

abundance: .
d_gene: .
j_gene: TRBJ1-4
v_gene: TRBV6-1
CDR3nt: TGTGCCAGCAGTGGGACAGTCATAACGACTAATGAAAAACTGTTTTTT
CDR3aa: CASSGTVITTNEKLFF

abundance: .
d_gene: TRBD1
j_gene: TRBJ2-7
v_gene: TRBV7-2
CDR3nt: TGTGCCAGCAGCTTAGGGCCGGCAGGGGGCTCCTACGAGCAGTACTTC
CDR3aa: CASSLGPAGGSYEQYF

abundance: .
d_gene: .
j_gene: TRBJ2-3
v_gene: TRBV6-6
CDR3nt: TGTGCCAGCACCGAGGTTGTGAGAGATACGCAGTATTTT
CDR3aa: CASTEVVRDTQYF

abundance: few
d_gene: TRBD2
j_gene: TRBJ2-5
v_gene: TRBV11-2
CDR3nt: TGTGCCAGCAGCCCCTTTGGGGTAGCGGGACAAGAGACCCAGTACTTC
CDR3aa: CASSPFGVAGQETQYF

abundance: .
d_gene: .
j_gene: TRBJ1-3
v_gene: TRBV14
CDR3nt: TGTGCCAGCAGCCTCACGGAGGGAAACACCATATATTTT
CDR3aa: CASSLTEGNTIYF